One sample yielded the 18 T cell receptor beta chains listed below, sequenced in a study of blood T cells in healthy people across ages. A second about 6 to 12 cycle PCR used barcoded and J-beta primers. TCRdb reanalysed the 5' RACE reads using MiXCR and keeps one entry per CDR3 protein. The repertoire holds about 1 million distinct CDR3 sequences, with over 35% as singletons. The sample taken for sequencing was blood. The receptors here all came from a woman aged 60-70 years in good health.

Concerning this clonotype: Mismatch with germline at one junction end may stem from a read error. The chain has TRBV11-2 and TRBJ2-3; 8 bases match TRBD2. Looked up from germline, CDR1 is SGHAT and CDR2 is FQNNGV. This CDR3 comprises 17 residues. CDR3 loop: CASSFLTGGASRDTQYF. DNA for the CDR3: TGTGCCAGCAGCTTTCTGACGGGGGGGGCTAGCAGAGATACGCAGTATTTT.

This clonotype occurred once. V is TRBV24-1 and J is TRBJ2-4; TRBD2 agrees at 12 bases. The CDR3 is 16 amino acids. J was trimmed by 13 bases and V by 0 bases; bases with no gene match: 9. Germline-derived CDR1 and CDR2 are KGHDR and SFDVKD. CDR3 in amino acids: CATSDLLAGGIDEQYF. CDR3 nucleotides: TGTGCCACCAGTGATTTGCTAGCGGGAGGGATCGATGAGCAGTACTTC.

This clonotype came up a few times. The CDR3 coding sequence is TGTGCCAGCAGTAGGACAGTAGGCGAGCAGTACTTC. This sequence encodes CASSRTVGEQYF. This chain connects TRBV12-3 or TRBV12-4 to TRBJ2-7; D perhaps matches TRBD1 (6 bases). The V gene lost 5 bases and the J gene lost 6 bases, with 11 bases spanning the gap. The CDR3 consists of 12 residues.

The chain links TRBV28 to TRBJ2-7, with 8 bases that match TRBD2. CDR1 is MDHEN, CDR2 SYDVKM, per germline. Trimming removed 7 bases from V and 0 bases from J; junction bases left unmatched: 11. The CDR3 loop spans 16 amino acids. CDR3 protein: CASTPAGGRTSYEQYF. CDR3 in DNA: TGTGCCAGCACCCCGGCTGGCGGGAGGACCTCCTACGAGCAGTACTTC.

This clonotype turned up a few times. V and J are TRBV2 and TRBJ2-6; no clear D gene. Deletions cut 8 bases from V and 0 bases from J, with 11 bases between. The CDR3 has 15 residues. The V gene's germline CDR1 is SNHLY and CDR2 FYNNEI. DNA for the CDR3: TGTGCCAGCCGGAAAGAGTACTCTGGGGCCAACGTCCTGACTTTC. Translating it yields CASRKEYSGANVLTF.

The chain couples TRBV7-9 to TRBJ2-7; D is possibly TRBD1 (6 bases). Trimming left V 2 bases short and J 4 bases short, with 9 bases between. CDR1 SEHNR and CDR2 FQNEAQ come from the germline V gene (reference sequence). The CDR3 extends over 13 amino acids. CDR3: CASSLLGQYEQYF. The CDR3, as DNA: TGTGCCAGCAGCTTACTCGGACAGTACGAGCAGTACTTC.

This clonotype was picked up a small number of times. V is TRBV9 and J is TRBJ2-1; 9 bases are a match to TRBD2. The CDR3 totals 15 residues. Germline V gene data show CDR1 as SGDLS and CDR2 as YYNGEE. V lost 2 bases to trimming and J lost 5 bases; unmatched junction nucleotides: 5. CDR3 sequence reads: CASSVLLAGNNEQFF. The CDR3 DNA sequence: TGTGCCAGCAGCGTGTTACTAGCGGGTAACAATGAGCAGTTCTTC.

This clonotype has only a few counts. This sequence joins TRBV6-1 and TRBJ2-4, with a weak D call TRBD2 (5 bases). The end of the DNA aligns better with TRBJ2-7, so the J call may be wrong. The CDR3 consists of 13 residues. The germline V gene encodes CDR1 MNHNS and CDR2 SASEGT. The CDR3 spells CASSEARGNEQYF. The CDR3 bases are TGTGCCAGCAGTGAAGCACGAGGGAACGAGCAGTACTTC.

This clonotype appeared a few times. The chain uses TRBV5-6 and TRBJ2-4; D is perhaps TRBD2 (6 bases). The ends were cut back, 4 bases at V and 3 bases at J, with 11 bases in the middle. The germline V gene encodes CDR1 SGHDT and CDR2 YYEEEE. The CDR3 spans 14 residues. CDR3 in DNA: TGTGCCAGCAGCCTCCGGGGAGGCAAAAACATTCAGTACTTC. It specifies CASSLRGGKNIQYF.

This clonotype was observed a few times. V usage is TRBV20-1 and J usage is TRBJ2-3, with 8 positions matching TRBD1. Germline loops: CDR1 DFQATT, CDR2 SNEGSKA (reference sequence). Losses at the gene ends were 5 bases for V and 4 bases for J; bases not matched to a gene: 8. CDR3 length: 14 amino acids. The chain's CDR3 is CSAYQGAFADTQYF. The CDR3 nucleotides read TGCAGTGCTTACCAGGGGGCGTTTGCAGATACGCAGTATTTT.

In its sample, this clonotype was seen a few times. V and J are TRBV5-1 and TRBJ2-5, with TRBD2 identical over 9 bases. V lost 5 bases and J lost 3; bases outside the gene matches: 8. Germline V CDR1 and CDR2: SGHRS, YFSETQ. This CDR3 is 15 amino acids long. This chain's CDR3 is CASRETSGKEETQYF. CDR3 nucleotide sequence: TGCGCCAGCAGGGAGACTAGCGGTAAAGAAGAGACCCAGTACTTC.

The V gene is TRBV2, the J gene TRBJ1-2; perhaps TRBD1 as D (6 bases). Per the germline V gene, CDR1 is SNHLY and CDR2 is FYNNEI. With 6 bases removed from V and 6 bases from J, the gap between germline ends came to 8 bases. CDR3 size: 11 residues. The chain's CDR3 is CASRAGDGYTF. CDR3 sequence (DNA): TGTGCCAGCAGGGCAGGGGATGGCTACACCTTC.

This clonotype was seen more than once but under ten times. The rearrangement uses TRBV19 and TRBJ1-1; D is undetermined. Germline V lookup: CDR1 LNHDA, CDR2 SQIVND (reference sequence). The length of the CDR3 is 13 residues. V lost 8 bases, J lost 0 bases, and 10 bases lay in between. CDR3 bases: TGTGCCAGTGCAAGGACCGTGAACACTGAAGCTTTCTTT. Protein: CASARTVNTEAFF.

The chain is built from TRBV30 and TRBJ2-2, with TRBD2 as a possible D gene (5 bases). Germline CDR1 is GTSNPN and CDR2 is SVGIG (reference sequence). V was cut by 1 base and J by 4 bases, with 19 bases left in between. The CDR3 has 17 amino acids. The CDR3 DNA reads as TGTGCCTGGAGTGCCCTAAGGCGGGCCCGCGGCACCGGGGAGCTGTTTTTT. This encodes CAWSALRRARGTGELFF.

The V and J genes are TRBV29-1 and TRBJ2-1; 10 bases are shared with TRBD1. Germline CDR1 and CDR2: SQVTM and ANQGSEA. This CDR3 region has 15 residues. V was clipped by 1 base and J by 7 bases; unmatched bases: 7. The CDR3 region is CSVEGGTGVRNEQFF. The CDR3 DNA reads TGCAGCGTTGAAGGGGGGACAGGGGTGCGTAATGAGCAGTTCTTC.

This clonotype has just a few counts. The chain carries TRBV27 and TRBJ2-7; no reliable D call. CDR3 length equals 14 residues. V shed 1 base and J shed 3 bases, with 10 bases lying between them. Germline values: CDR1 MNHEY, CDR2 SMNVEV (reference sequence). This CDR3 reads CASSLYSPNYEQYF. CDR3 DNA sequence: TGTGCCAGCAGTTTATACAGTCCCAACTACGAGCAGTACTTC.

This clonotype was picked up many times. The V and J genes are TRBV29-1 and TRBJ2-1; 12 positions match TRBD1. V shed 4 bases, J shed 8 bases, and the junction held 9 bases outside the gene matches. The length of the CDR3 is 15 residues. Germline V lookup: CDR1 SQVTM, CDR2 ANQGSEA. The CDR3 here is CSVAGQGAPAYEQFF. CDR3 nucleotides: TGCAGCGTTGCGGGACAGGGGGCCCCTGCCTATGAGCAGTTCTTC.

This chain connects TRBV11-3 to TRBJ2-1, with TRBD2 matching 9 bases. Looked up from germline, CDR1 is SGHNT and CDR2 is YENEEA. The CDR3 extends over 15 amino acids. After removal of 5 bases from V and 6 bases from J, the junction contained 8 bases not matched to a gene. This chain's CDR3 is CASSRYSGRINEQFF. For the CDR3, the DNA is TGTGCCAGCAGCCGTTATAGCGGGAGAATCAATGAGCAGTTCTTC.